A single sample gave rise to the 27 T cell receptor beta chains below, sequenced in a study. TCRdb called the 5' RACE reads again in MiXCR, with one record for every CDR3 protein. The sample lists 60,000 to 65,000 distinct CDR3 sequences, approximately 22% occurring once. The sample was memory CD4+ T cells sorted from a lymph node. Subset in this sample: memory CD4+ T cells, CD4+CD45RO+CD25-. The source is a female donor with breast cancer.

This sequence joins TRBV7-2 and TRBJ1-1; D is undetermined. The V end lost 3 bases, the J end lost 7 bases, and 12 bases lay between the germline ends. From germline, CDR1 is SGHTA and CDR2 FQGNSA. The CDR3 totals 13 residues. The CDR3 bases are TGTGCCAGCAGCTTCACAGCACAGATTGAAGCTTTCTTT. This sequence encodes CASSFTAQIEAFF.

This clonotype has a handful of counts. This rearrangement joins TRBV2 to TRBJ1-2, with 10 bases lining up with TRBD1. CDR3 length: 13 residues. Germline CDR1 SNHLY, CDR2 FYNNEI. With 4 bases clipped from V and 7 bases from J, the junction kept 3 bases outside the gene matches. CDR3 nucleotides: TGTGCCAGCAGTGGGACAGGGGGAGCTGGCTACACCTTC. Amino acid sequence: CASSGTGGAGYTF.

CDR3 amino acids: CASSTRQGWETQYF. CDR3 bases: TGCGCCAGCAGCACCAGACAGGGGTGGGAGACCCAGTACTTC. The rearrangement links TRBV5-1 to TRBJ2-5, with 8 bases lining up with TRBD1. The length of the CDR3 is 14 residues. The germline gives CDR1 SGHRS, CDR2 YFSETQ. After removal of 4 bases from V and 5 bases from J, the junction contained 7 bases not matched to a gene. The full variable domain, with the rest looked up from reference TRBV5-1 and TRBJ2-5, is KAGVTQTPRYLIKTRGQQVTLSCSPISGHRSVSWYQQTPGQGLQFLFEYFSETQRNKGNFPGRFSGRQFSNSRSEMNVSTLELGDSALYLCASSTRQGWETQYFGPGTRLLVL.

Many counts were recorded for this clonotype. The chain has TRBV20-1 and TRBJ2-2, with 7 positions matching TRBD1. The CDR3 has 14 residues. Germline V CDR1 and CDR2: DFQATT, SNEGSKA (reference sequence). With V trimmed by 3 bases and J by 1 base, 2 bases remained unmatched. The CDR3 protein is CSARRQGNTGELFF. CDR3 bases: TGCAGTGCTAGGAGACAGGGGAACACCGGGGAGCTGTTTTTT.

J is TRBJ2-5 and V is TRBV20-1; TRBD1 aligns across 9 bases. The germline V gene encodes CDR1 DFQATT and CDR2 SNEGSKA (reference sequence). V lost 5 bases to trimming and J lost 2 bases; unmatched junction nucleotides: 12. The CDR3 runs 16 residues. The CDR3 region is CSAPNTGTGRQETQYF. The CDR3 DNA is TGCAGTGCTCCCAACACCGGGACAGGGCGTCAAGAGACCCAGTACTTC.

This clonotype has only a few counts. The chain uses TRBV5-1 and TRBJ2-2; D possibly uses TRBD1 or TRBD2 (5 bases each). Deletions cut 5 bases from V and 6 bases from J, with 17 bases between. The CDR3 length is 15 residues. Germline V gene sequence: CDR1 SGHRS, CDR2 YFSETQ. In nucleotides, the CDR3 is TGCGCCAGCAGTCGCGATGAGGGGCTATCCGGGGAGCTGTTTTTT. This codes for CASSRDEGLSGELFF.

The V call is TRBV24-1, the J call TRBJ2-3, with 12 bases lining up with TRBD1. V lost 7 bases, J lost 6 bases, and 4 bases stayed unmatched. Germline V CDR1 and CDR2: KGHDR, SFDVKD. This CDR3 is built from 14 residues. The CDR3 DNA is TGTGCCACCAGCGGGACAGGGGGCCTGGATACGCAGTATTTT. It translates to CATSGTGGLDTQYF.

Ten or more counts support this clonotype. The V gene is TRBV5-1, the J gene TRBJ2-5, with 9 bases identical to TRBD1. Germline assignment: CDR1 SGHRS and CDR2 YFSETQ. With 4 bases clipped from V and 5 bases from J, the junction kept 9 bases outside the gene matches. The CDR3 sequence is 15 residues long. The CDR3 reads CASSVGQGAGETQYF. CDR3 nucleotide sequence: TGCGCCAGCAGCGTGGGACAGGGCGCAGGGGAGACCCAGTACTTC.

The genes are TRBV4-2 and TRBJ1-1; no definite D call. The V gene's germline CDR1 is LGHNA and CDR2 YNFKEQ. The germline V and J ends were trimmed by 4 bases and 3 bases, with 9 bases remaining between them. CDR3 length equals 13 residues. This CDR3 reads CASSLDADTEAFF. The CDR3 DNA sequence: TGTGCCAGCAGCCTCGACGCGGACACTGAAGCTTTCTTT.

V and J are TRBV25-1 and TRBJ1-1; no definite D call. The CDR3 totals 15 residues. Germline values: CDR1 MGHDK, CDR2 SYGVNS. V was shortened by 4 bases and J by 1 base, with 13 bases between the two germline ends. CDR3 DNA: TGTGCCAGCAGTGGAAAGACATACGGGAACACTGAAGCTTTCTTT. It codes for CASSGKTYGNTEAFF.

The gene calls are TRBV20-1 and TRBJ1-4; D is uncertain. The CDR3 loop spans 13 amino acids. CDR1 and CDR2 from the germline V gene are DFQATT and SNEGSKA (reference sequence). The germline V and J ends were trimmed by 3 bases and 3 bases, with 8 bases remaining between them. The CDR3 DNA reads as TGCAGTGCTAGCGACAACTCTAATGAAAAACTGTTTTTT. This codes for CSASDNSNEKLFF.

This clonotype was seen at least ten times. This chain links TRBV9 with TRBJ2-2, with a tentative D call TRBD2 (6 bases). Trimming removed 4 bases at V and 3 bases at J, with 13 bases between. This CDR3 region has 15 residues. Germline assignment: CDR1 SGDLS and CDR2 YYNGEE. The CDR3 spells CASSRGGADTGELFF. CDR3 sequence (DNA): TGTGCCAGCAGCCGAGGCGGGGCCGACACCGGGGAGCTGTTTTTT.

This chain uses TRBV29-1 with TRBJ1-1; D gene unclear. V lost 5 bases, J lost 7 bases, and 11 bases lay in between. The CDR3 runs to 11 residues. Germline V CDR1 and CDR2: SQVTM, ANQGSEA. CDR3 in amino acids: CSVKPQLEAFF. The CDR3, as DNA: TGCAGCGTTAAGCCCCAGCTTGAAGCTTTCTTT.

The gene calls are TRBV5-6 and TRBJ1-1, with a possible D match to TRBD1 (5 bases). Trimming shortened V by 1 base and J by 1 base, and 11 bases separated the two germline ends. The CDR3 covers 15 residues. CDR1 is SGHDT and CDR2 is YYEEEE in the germline V gene. The DNA for the CDR3 is TGTGCCAGCAGCTTGTACGCAGGGCAGAACACTGAAGCTTTCTTT. This translates into CASSLYAGQNTEAFF.

This clonotype appeared a few times. The V and J genes are TRBV5-1 and TRBJ2-7, with 7 bases aligning to TRBD1. CDR1 SGHRS and CDR2 YFSETQ come from the germline V gene. V shed 0 bases and J 5 bases; nucleotides not matched to a gene: 11. The CDR3 is made up of 16 amino acids. CDR3 DNA sequence: TGCGCCAGCAGCTTGGTGTTGGACAGGAGAAGGGACGAGCAGTACTTC. Residues: CASSLVLDRRRDEQYF. Supplemented by reference TRBV5-1 and TRBJ2-7, the full variable domain reads KAGVTQTPRYLIKTRGQQVTLSCSPISGHRSVSWYQQTPGQGLQFLFEYFSETQRNKGNFPGRFSGRQFSNSRSEMNVSTLELGDSALYLCASSLVLDRRRDEQYFGPGTRLTVT.

The chain carries TRBV24-1 and TRBJ2-7; 7 bases match TRBD1. Trimming at V came to 9 bases and at J to 3 bases, leaving 7 bases not matched to a gene. CDR1 is KGHDR, CDR2 SFDVKD, per germline. The length of the CDR3 is 13 residues. Here the CDR3 reads CATGTAGLYEQYF. Written as DNA, the CDR3 is TGTGCCACCGGGACAGCCGGGCTCTACGAGCAGTACTTC.

There are many counts of this clonotype. The rearrangement links TRBV20-1 to TRBJ2-3; TRBD1 might be the D (5 bases). Trimming left V 6 bases short and J 4 bases short, with 11 bases between. This CDR3 region has 12 residues. Germline CDR1 is DFQATT and CDR2 is SNEGSKA (reference sequence). CDR3 amino acids: CSAPIGADTQYF. The CDR3 region has the DNA TGCAGTGCCCCGATAGGGGCAGATACGCAGTATTTT.

This clonotype has more than one count but fewer than ten. In DNA, the CDR3 is TGTGCCAGCAGCTTTACCCCAGAAAGGTCTTACGAGCAGTACTTC. Protein product: CASSFTPERSYEQYF. The chain has TRBV11-1 and TRBJ2-7; D remains unclear. The CDR3 length is 15 residues. Trimming took 3 bases from V and 4 from J, leaving 16 bases between them. Germline assignment: CDR1 SGHAT and CDR2 FQDESV (reference sequence).

The chain combines TRBV28 with TRBJ1-5; D remains unclear. Trimming left V 4 bases short and J 8 bases short, with 12 bases between. This CDR3 is built from 13 residues. Germline V gene lookup returns CDR1 MDHEN and CDR2 SYDVKM. The CDR3 spells CASSSTRWEPQHF. The CDR3 nucleotides are TGTGCCAGCAGTTCCACACGGTGGGAGCCCCAGCATTTT.

The chain uses TRBV7-9 and TRBJ1-2; 9 bases are a match to TRBD1. This CDR3 is built from 14 residues. CDR1 and CDR2 from the germline V gene are SEHNR and FQNEAQ (reference sequence). Unmatched junction bases numbered 5, after V lost 5 bases and J lost 4 bases. The CDR3 reads CASSPQGAGYGYTF. DNA of the CDR3: TGTGCCAGCAGCCCACAGGGGGCAGGCTATGGCTACACCTTC.

This clonotype was observed many times. The V call is TRBV5-1, the J call TRBJ1-1, with a weak D call TRBD1 (6 bases). Germline assignment: CDR1 SGHRS and CDR2 YFSETQ. CDR3 length: 14 residues. The V and J ends lost 2 bases and 1 base respectively, with 9 bases between them. CDR3 sequence reads: CASSFGQTNTEAFF. CDR3 bases: TGCGCCAGCAGCTTCGGACAGACGAACACTGAAGCTTTCTTT.

The chain is built from TRBV7-2 and TRBJ2-1; weak D call: TRBD2 (5 bases). The CDR3 sequence is 13 residues long. CDR1 is SGHTA and CDR2 is FQGNSA in the germline V gene. V lost 1 base and J 10 bases, leaving 11 bases between the germline ends. The CDR3 sequence: CASSLEKWREQFF. The CDR3 bases are TGTGCCAGCAGCTTAGAGAAATGGAGGGAGCAGTTCTTC.

This clonotype was recorded many times. The chain carries TRBV18 and TRBJ2-5; D gene uncertain. CDR1 and CDR2 from the germline V gene are KGHSH and LQKENI. The CDR3 loop spans 16 amino acids. Trimming took 4 bases from V and 2 from J, leaving 17 bases between them. CDR3 coding DNA: TGTGCCAGCTCACACGAAGTGGCCGTCGGGCAAGAGACCCAGTACTTC. Its translation: CASSHEVAVGQETQYF.

The gene calls are TRBV10-3 and TRBJ1-1; D may be TRBD1 (6 bases). The CDR3 covers 13 residues. V lost 6 bases and J 8 bases, leaving 16 bases between the germline ends. Germline CDR1 and CDR2: ENHRY and SYGVKD. CDR3 bases: TGTGCCATCAGCCCTTCACAGGGAACGGAAGCTTTCTTT. As protein: CAISPSQGTEAFF.

The chain couples TRBV15 to TRBJ2-7, with a weak D call TRBD1 (6 bases). This CDR3 spans 15 amino acids. V lost 2 bases and J lost 3, with 14 bases in between. CDR1 and CDR2 (germline): LNHNV, YYDKDF (reference sequence). CDR3: CATSRTIQGIYEQYF. The CDR3 coding sequence is TGTGCCACCAGCAGAACCATTCAGGGGATCTACGAGCAGTACTTC.

This clonotype was counted only a few times. The chain couples TRBV29-1 to TRBJ1-1; 7 nucleotides align to TRBD1. V trimming: 3 bases; J trimming: 0 bases; junction bases outside the gene matches: 10. The CDR3 is made up of 16 amino acids. CDR1 and CDR2 (germline): SQVTM, ANQGSEA. The CDR3 region has the DNA TGCAGCGTTGACGGGCAGGGGGGCAGAATGAACACTGAAGCTTTCTTT. Protein product: CSVDGQGGRMNTEAFF. The whole variable domain, remainder taken from reference TRBV29-1 and TRBJ1-1, is SAVISQKPSRDICQRGTSLTIQCQVDSQVTMMFWYRQQPGQSLTLIATANQGSEATYESGFVIDKFPISRPNLTFSTLTVSNMSPEDSSIYLCSVDGQGGRMNTEAFFGQGTRLTVV.

The table lists this clonotype with a few counts. An end of the junction does not agree with germline; a read error may underlie this. The gene calls are TRBV6-1 and TRBJ1-2, with D possibly being TRBD1 (5 bases). This CDR3 spans 13 amino acids. CDR1 and CDR2 from the germline V gene are MNHNS and SASEGT. CDR3 nucleotides: TGTGCCAGCAGCGAAGGGACTTCTTTCGGCTACACCTTC. Its translation: CASSEGTSFGYTF.